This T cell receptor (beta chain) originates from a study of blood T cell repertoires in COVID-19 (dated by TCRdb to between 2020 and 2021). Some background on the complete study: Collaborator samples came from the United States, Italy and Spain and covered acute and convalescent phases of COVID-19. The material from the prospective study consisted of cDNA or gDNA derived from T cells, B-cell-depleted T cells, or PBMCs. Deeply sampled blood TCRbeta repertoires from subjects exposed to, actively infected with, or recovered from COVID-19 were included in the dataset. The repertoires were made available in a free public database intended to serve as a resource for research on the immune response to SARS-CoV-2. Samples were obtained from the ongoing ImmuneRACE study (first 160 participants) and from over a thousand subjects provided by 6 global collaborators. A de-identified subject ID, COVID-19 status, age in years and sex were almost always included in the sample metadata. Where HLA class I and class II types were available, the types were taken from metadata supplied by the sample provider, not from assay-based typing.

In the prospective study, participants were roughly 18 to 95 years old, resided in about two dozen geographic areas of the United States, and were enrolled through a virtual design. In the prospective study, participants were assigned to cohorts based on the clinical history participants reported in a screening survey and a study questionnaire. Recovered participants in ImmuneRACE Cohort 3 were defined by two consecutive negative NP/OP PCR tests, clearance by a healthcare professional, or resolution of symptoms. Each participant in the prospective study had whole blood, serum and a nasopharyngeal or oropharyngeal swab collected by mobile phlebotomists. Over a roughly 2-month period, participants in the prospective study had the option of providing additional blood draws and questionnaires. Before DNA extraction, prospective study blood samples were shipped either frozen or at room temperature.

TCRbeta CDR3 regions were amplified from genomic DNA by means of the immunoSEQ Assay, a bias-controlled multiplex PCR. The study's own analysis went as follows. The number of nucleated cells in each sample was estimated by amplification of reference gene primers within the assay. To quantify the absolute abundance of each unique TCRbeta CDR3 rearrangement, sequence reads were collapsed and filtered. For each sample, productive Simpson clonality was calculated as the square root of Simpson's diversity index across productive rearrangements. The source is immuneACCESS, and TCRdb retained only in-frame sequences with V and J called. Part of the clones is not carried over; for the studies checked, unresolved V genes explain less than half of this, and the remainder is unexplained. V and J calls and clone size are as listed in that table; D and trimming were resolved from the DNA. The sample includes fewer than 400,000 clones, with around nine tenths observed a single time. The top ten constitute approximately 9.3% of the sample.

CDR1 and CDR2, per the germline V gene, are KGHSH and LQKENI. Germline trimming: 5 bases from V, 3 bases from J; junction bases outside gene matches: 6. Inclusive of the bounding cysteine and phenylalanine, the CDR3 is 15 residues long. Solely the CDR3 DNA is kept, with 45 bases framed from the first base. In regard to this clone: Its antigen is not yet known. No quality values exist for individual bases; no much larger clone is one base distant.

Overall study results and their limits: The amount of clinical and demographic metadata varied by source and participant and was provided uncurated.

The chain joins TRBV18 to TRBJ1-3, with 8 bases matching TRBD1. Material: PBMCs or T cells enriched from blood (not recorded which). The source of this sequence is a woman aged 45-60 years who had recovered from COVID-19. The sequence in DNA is TGTGCCAGCTCAGGGACCGGGACAGGTGGAAACACCATATATTTT. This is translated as CASSGTGTGGNTIYF.